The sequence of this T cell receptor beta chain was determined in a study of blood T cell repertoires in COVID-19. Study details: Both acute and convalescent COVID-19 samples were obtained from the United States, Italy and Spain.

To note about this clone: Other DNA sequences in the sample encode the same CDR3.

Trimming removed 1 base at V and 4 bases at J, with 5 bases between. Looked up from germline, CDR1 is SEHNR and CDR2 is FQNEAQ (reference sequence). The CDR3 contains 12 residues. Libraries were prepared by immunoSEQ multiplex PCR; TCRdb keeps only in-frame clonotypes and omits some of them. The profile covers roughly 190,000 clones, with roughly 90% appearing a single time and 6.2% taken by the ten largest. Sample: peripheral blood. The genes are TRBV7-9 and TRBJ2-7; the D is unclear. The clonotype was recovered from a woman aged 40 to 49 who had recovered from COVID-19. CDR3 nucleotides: TGTGCCAGCAGCTTAGGGGCTTACGAGCAGTACTTC. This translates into CASSLGAYEQYF.